Presented here are 23 T cell receptor beta chains from one specimen sequenced in a study of T cells after yellow fever vaccination. From the 5' RACE reads, TCRdb called clonotypes with MiXCR, one entry per CDR3 protein. The table includes about 73,000 distinct CDR3 sequences, about 7.7% detected once. The material sequenced was CD8+ T cells sorted from PBMCs, taken on the day of the yellow fever booster vaccination. All receptors derive from a man aged 30 to 45 who received the YFV17D yellow fever vaccine.

A few counts support this clonotype. V usage is TRBV11-2 and J usage is TRBJ2-5; 12 nucleotides align to TRBD2. The CDR3 is 16 amino acids. CDR1 and CDR2 (germline): SGHAT, FQNNGV. The V segment lost 2 bases and the J segment 2 bases; nucleotides outside the gene matches: 3. CDR3 loop: CASSLRGLAGQETQYF. The CDR3 coding sequence is TGTGCCAGCAGCTTACGGGGACTAGCGGGTCAAGAGACCCAGTACTTC.

The gene calls are TRBV30 and TRBJ2-5; unclear D gene. CDR3 length: 13 residues. Trimming left V 7 bases short and J 5 bases short, with 17 bases between. Germline loops: CDR1 GTSNPN, CDR2 SVGIG (reference sequence). In DNA, the CDR3 is TGTGCCTCCGCCCTGGGAAATTGGGAGACCCAGTACTTC. Translating it yields CASALGNWETQYF. Filled out from reference TRBV30 and TRBJ2-5, the complete variable domain reads SQTIHQWPATLVQPVGSPLSLECTVEGTSNPNLYWYRQAAGRGLQLLFYSVGIGQISSEVPQNLSASRPQDRQFILSSKKLLLSDSGFYLCASALGNWETQYFGPGTRLLVL.

The V call is TRBV23-1, the J call TRBJ2-5; a weak D match, TRBD1 (6 bases). TRBV23-1 is known as an ORF, though its function is uncertain. This CDR3 region has 14 residues. The V and J ends lost 5 bases and 4 bases respectively, with 14 bases between them. CDR3 bases: TGCGCCAGCAGTGACAGGACAGATTTAGAGACCCAGTACTTC. Translating it yields CASSDRTDLETQYF.

The chain has TRBV7-6 and TRBJ2-5; tentatively, D is TRBD1 (5 bases). The CDR3 covers 16 residues. Per the germline V gene, CDR1 is SGHVS and CDR2 is FNYEAQ. V shed 1 base and J shed 2 bases, with 14 bases lying between them. DNA for the CDR3: TGTGCCAGCAGCTTAGTGGGGCCCCTGGGGCAAGAGACCCAGTACTTC. Translation: CASSLVGPLGQETQYF.

This clonotype has more than one count but fewer than ten. CDR3 loop: CASSELGNTQYF. The CDR3 coding sequence is TGTGCCAGCAGTGAATTAGGAAATACCCAGTACTTC. V is TRBV25-1 and J is TRBJ2-5; D is undetermined. Germline values: CDR1 MGHDK, CDR2 SYGVNS. The CDR3 has 12 residues. V was cut by 1 base and J by 8 bases, with 8 bases left in between.

This clonotype was detected a few times. This rearrangement joins TRBV28 to TRBJ2-1; D is unclear. The germline V and J ends were trimmed by 6 bases and 6 bases, with 12 bases remaining between them. The CDR3 is 13 residues long. Germline V gene sequence: CDR1 MDHEN, CDR2 SYDVKM. The chain's CDR3 is CASSWQGPNEQFF. CDR3 in DNA: TGTGCCAGCAGCTGGCAAGGCCCCAATGAGCAGTTCTTC.

A few counts support this clonotype. This sequence joins TRBV27 and TRBJ2-1; 7 nucleotides line up with TRBD2. The length of the CDR3 is 16 residues. The V and J ends lost 0 bases and 7 bases, in that order; junction bases with no gene match: 9. In germline, CDR1 is MNHEY, CDR2 SMNVEV (reference sequence). The CDR3 spells CASSLSGSSGGNEQFF. In nucleotides, the CDR3 is TGTGCCAGCAGTTTATCGGGATCGTCCGGGGGGAATGAGCAGTTCTTC.

This clonotype was seen only a few times. The gene calls are TRBV20-1 and TRBJ2-3; 8 nucleotides match TRBD1. V shed 3 bases and J 2 bases; nucleotides not matched to a gene: 22. Looked up from germline, CDR1 is DFQATT and CDR2 is SNEGSKA (reference sequence). The CDR3 is 20 amino acids. The CDR3 bases are TGCAGTGCTAGGGGGCCTGTGACAGGGGTCTCACAGTGGTTCACAGATACGCAGTATTTT. The encoded protein is CSARGPVTGVSQWFTDTQYF.

This chain connects TRBV27 to TRBJ1-1, with a weak D call TRBD1 (5 bases). V lost 3 bases and J 2 bases, leaving 10 bases between the germline ends. Germline V gene sequence: CDR1 MNHEY, CDR2 SMNVEV (reference sequence). This CDR3 has 14 residues. CDR3 sequence: CASSFGGPNTEAFF. In DNA, the CDR3 is TGTGCCAGCAGTTTCGGGGGTCCCAACACTGAAGCTTTCTTT.

The chain is built from TRBV19 and TRBJ2-7; 7 bases map to TRBD2. V was pared by 5 bases and J by 3 bases, with 7 bases of the junction left unmatched. Per germline, CDR1 LNHDA and CDR2 SQIVND (reference sequence). This CDR3 has 14 amino acids. The CDR3 here is CASSPGLVFYEQYF. Here the CDR3 DNA reads TGTGCCAGTAGTCCCGGACTAGTTTTCTACGAGCAGTACTTC.

This chain connects TRBV12-3 or TRBV12-4 to TRBJ2-3; 7 nucleotides align to TRBD1. Losses at the gene ends were 6 bases for V and 3 bases for J; bases not matched to a gene: 3. This CDR3 region has 13 residues. CDR3 nucleotides: TGTGCCAGCAGCCCGGGACAGACAGATACGCAGTATTTT. Its translation: CASSPGQTDTQYF.

This chain connects TRBV24-1 to TRBJ2-1, with TRBD2 identical over 8 bases. V shed 2 bases and J 9 bases; nucleotides not matched to a gene: 8. Germline assignment: CDR1 KGHDR and CDR2 SFDVKD. There are 15 residues in the CDR3. CDR3 nucleotides: TGTGCCACCAGTGATTCCCCGGGAGGGCCAAGTGAGCAGTTCTTC. Amino acid sequence: CATSDSPGGPSEQFF.

In this sample, this clonotype turned up many times. The chain combines TRBV7-9 with TRBJ1-1; D might be TRBD1 (5 bases). Germline V gives CDR1 SEHNR, CDR2 FQNEAQ (reference sequence). V lost 3 bases and J lost 0, with 11 bases in between. This CDR3 has 15 residues. The CDR3 loop is CASSFGTDMNTEAFF. CDR3 DNA: TGTGCCAGCAGCTTTGGGACGGACATGAACACTGAAGCTTTCTTT.

This clonotype was detected ten times or more. The chain links TRBV21-1 to TRBJ2-7. TRBV21-1 is given as a pseudogene. The CDR3 has 14 residues. Written as DNA, the CDR3 is TGTGCCAGCAGCAGTTGGACGCGGCTATACGAGCAGTACTTC. Translation gives CASSSWTRLYEQYF.

The J gene is TRBJ2-3, the V gene TRBV27; D gene uncertain. Trimming left V 5 bases short and J 1 base short, with 7 bases between. Per the germline V gene, CDR1 is MNHEY and CDR2 is SMNVEV (reference sequence). The CDR3 runs to 13 residues. DNA for the CDR3: TGTGCCAGCAGTCTGGCGGGCACAGATACGCAGTATTTT. It specifies CASSLAGTDTQYF.

The J gene is TRBJ2-7, the V gene TRBV5-6, with D possibly TRBD2 on 6 matching bases. Germline CDR1 is SGHDT and CDR2 is YYEEEE. The CDR3 totals 14 residues. Between the trimmed V and J ends, which lost 2 bases and 5 bases, there was a span of 14 bases. CDR3 DNA sequence: TGTGCCAGCAGCTTAGGAGGGAGTAGCCACGAGCAGTACTTC. The encoded protein is CASSLGGSSHEQYF.

This clonotype was picked up many times. This chain's CDR3 is CASSYSVAYEQYF. The CDR3 nucleotides read TGTGCCAGCAGTTACTCGGTCGCCTACGAGCAGTACTTC. This chain links TRBV6-5 with TRBJ2-7; D ambiguous. Deletions cut 0 bases from V and 2 bases from J, with 5 bases between. The CDR3 is made up of 13 amino acids. CDR1 is MNHEY, CDR2 SVGAGI, per germline.

A note on this clonotype: A much larger clone differs by one base, so this may be a read error. The CDR3 nucleotides are TGTGCCAGCTCACCGCCGGGAGTTGAGACCCAGCACTTC. Amino acids: CASSPPGVETQHF. The chain has TRBV18 and TRBJ2-5; possible D gene TRBD2, 6 bases. Germline CDR1 reads KGHSH; CDR2 reads LQKENI. This CDR3 has 13 residues.

This clonotype came up a few times. The chain has TRBV20-1 and TRBJ2-1; 7 bases align to TRBD2. The length of the CDR3 is 12 residues. Germline V lookup: CDR1 DFQATT, CDR2 SNEGSKA (reference sequence). J was trimmed by 5 bases and V by 6 bases; bases with no gene match: 4. The DNA of the CDR3 is TGCAGTGCGGCGGGAGTGAACAATGAGCAGTTCTTC. This sequence encodes CSAAGVNNEQFF.

This clonotype was detected only a few times. This chain connects TRBV7-9 to TRBJ2-1; 11 nucleotides agree with TRBD2. After removal of 4 bases from V and 7 bases from J, the junction contained 6 bases not matched to a gene. Per germline, CDR1 SEHNR and CDR2 FQNEAQ (reference sequence). The CDR3 sequence is 15 residues long. CDR3 sequence: CASSSGTSGGNEQFF. In DNA, the CDR3 is TGTGCCAGCAGCTCCGGGACTAGCGGAGGTAATGAGCAGTTCTTC.

The chain employs TRBV7-6 and TRBJ2-1; 9 positions agree with TRBD2. This CDR3 contains 16 residues. Per germline, CDR1 SGHVS and CDR2 FNYEAQ. The V segment lost 3 bases and the J segment 7 bases; nucleotides outside the gene matches: 10. Here the CDR3 reads CASSFRSGGALNEQFF. The CDR3 nucleotides are TGTGCCAGCAGCTTTCGTAGCGGGGGTGCATTGAATGAGCAGTTCTTC.

This chain connects TRBV2 to TRBJ2-5; D ambiguous. V was pared by 7 bases and J by 5 bases, with 14 bases between. The CDR3 is 13 amino acids. Germline loops: CDR1 SNHLY, CDR2 FYNNEI. CDR3 sequence: CASTERQTETQYF. In DNA, the CDR3 is TGTGCCAGCACCGAGAGGCAGACCGAGACCCAGTACTTC.

This clonotype was found a few times. The rearrangement links TRBV5-5 to TRBJ2-3; 8 bases are a match to TRBD2. V was pared by 0 bases and J by 4 bases, with 4 bases of the junction left unmatched. In germline, CDR1 is SGHKS, CDR2 YYEKEE (reference sequence). The CDR3 extends over 15 amino acids. The chain's CDR3 is CASSLEGLVADTQYF. CDR3 nucleotide sequence: TGTGCCAGCAGCTTGGAGGGACTAGTCGCAGATACGCAGTATTTT.